The 13 T cell receptor beta chains listed next were all sequenced from one sample in a study of identical twins. Via MiXCR, TCRdb re-called the 5' RACE reads, giving one row per CDR3 protein. The data contain 1.5 million to 2 million distinct CDR3 sequences, about 32% of them seen just once; the ten biggest clones take up over 0.25%. Sequenced: cord blood. The receptors were gathered from a newborn girl in good health.

The chain is built from TRBV5-1 and TRBJ1-4, with a possible D match to TRBD1 (6 bases). The germline gives CDR1 SGHRS, CDR2 YFSETQ. Trimming took off 1 base at V and 0 bases at J, with 16 bases between the two ends. The CDR3 is 18 amino acids. DNA for the CDR3: TGCGCCAGCAGCTTGCAGCGGGACACCCGATCAACTAATGAAAAACTGTTTTTT. Protein: CASSLQRDTRSTNEKLFF.

This chain connects TRBV6-4 to TRBJ2-7; TRBD1 agrees at 7 bases. The germline gives CDR1 MRHNA, CDR2 SNTAGT. The CDR3 has 15 amino acids. Trimming at V came to 7 bases and at J to 2 bases, leaving 11 bases not matched to a gene. CDR3 in amino acids: CASTKDRPPPYEQYF. The CDR3 nucleotides are TGTGCCAGCACTAAGGACAGGCCACCACCCTACGAGCAGTACTTC.

The chain is built from TRBV20-1 and TRBJ1-5, with 11 bases lining up with TRBD1. The V gene's germline CDR1 is DFQATT and CDR2 SNEGSKA (reference sequence). The CDR3 sequence is 14 residues long. Trimming cost V 6 bases and J 6 bases; bases outside gene matches: 7. The CDR3 region has the DNA TGCAGTGCCCAGAGCGGGACAGGGGGTCAGCCCCAGCATTTT. Translation: CSAQSGTGGQPQHF.

In this sample, this clonotype turned up a few times. This chain uses TRBV27 with TRBJ1-2; TRBD1 might be the D (5 bases). The germline V gene has CDR1 MNHEY and CDR2 SMNVEV (reference sequence). The CDR3 loop spans 11 amino acids. For the CDR3, the DNA is TGTGCAGACGGGGGAAGGGATGGCTACACCTTC. Protein sequence: CADGGRDGYTF.

This clonotype has just a few counts. The V call is TRBV3-1, the J call TRBJ1-6; TRBD1 matches at 8 bases. This CDR3 region has 16 residues. V lost 1 base to trimming and J lost 7 bases; unmatched junction nucleotides: 6. Germline loops: CDR1 LGHDT, CDR2 YNNKEL (reference sequence). CDR3 region: CASSQADRGINSPLHF. The CDR3 nucleotides read TGTGCCAGCAGCCAAGCCGACAGGGGCATCAATTCACCCCTCCACTTT.

The V and J genes are TRBV10-2 and TRBJ2-7; D remains unclear. With 4 bases removed from V and 9 bases from J, the gap between germline ends came to 10 bases. From germline, CDR1 is WSHSY and CDR2 SAAADI. The CDR3 sequence is 11 residues long. The CDR3 region has the DNA TGCGCCAGCAGTGGATCGATCGGGCAGTACTTC. As protein: CASSGSIGQYF.

This clonotype occurred a few times. CDR3 in amino acids: CASSLLSSGVLQETQYF. CDR3 DNA sequence: TGTGCCAGCAGCCTCCTCTCTAGCGGGGTACTCCAAGAGACCCAGTACTTC. The rearrangement uses TRBV5-5 and TRBJ2-4, with 9 nucleotides matching TRBD2. Judging by the DNA end, TRBJ2-5 fits better; the J call may be wrong. The germline V gene has CDR1 SGHKS and CDR2 YYEKEE (reference sequence). CDR3 length: 17 amino acids.

This clonotype was observed a handful of times. At one end the junction does not follow the germline gene, possibly because of a read error. This chain connects TRBV28 to TRBJ2-7; 9 positions agree with TRBD2. Germline values: CDR1 MDHEN, CDR2 SYDVKM. This CDR3 contains 13 residues. CDR3 loop: CANSLGLAYEQYF. CDR3 bases: TGTGCCAACAGTTTAGGACTAGCGTACGAGCAGTACTTC. Filled out from reference TRBV28 and TRBJ2-7, the complete variable domain reads DVKVTQSSRYLVKRTGEKVFLECVQDMDHENMFWYRQDPGLGLRLIYFSYDVKMKEKGDIPEGYSVSREKKERFSLILESASTNQTSMYLCANSLGLAYEQYFGPGTRLTVT.

The J gene is TRBJ1-1, the V gene TRBV20-1; 8 bases are shared with TRBD1. The CDR3 has 13 amino acids. With 5 bases clipped from V and 6 bases from J, the junction kept 8 bases outside the gene matches. Germline loops: CDR1 DFQATT, CDR2 SNEGSKA (reference sequence). The CDR3 loop reads CSASRQGRSEAFF. In nucleotides, the CDR3 is TGCAGTGCTTCCCGACAGGGGCGGTCTGAAGCTTTCTTT.

The rearrangement joins TRBV12-3 or TRBV12-4 to TRBJ2-5; D possibly uses TRBD1 or TRBD2 (5 bases each). Trimming took 5 bases from V and 5 from J, leaving 12 bases between them. The CDR3 sequence is 13 residues long. The CDR3 loop reads CASSTVWGETQYF. In nucleotides, the CDR3 is TGTGCCAGCAGTACCGTATGGGGGGAGACCCAGTACTTC.

In this sample, this clonotype turned up a few times. The genes are TRBV20-1 and TRBJ2-4, with TRBD2 as a possible D gene (6 bases). CDR3 length: 16 amino acids. Germline CDR1 is DFQATT and CDR2 is SNEGSKA (reference sequence). V lost 0 bases and J 4 bases, leaving 16 bases between the germline ends. CDR3 amino acids: CSAREPPLGGKNIQYF. The CDR3 nucleotides read TGCAGTGCTAGAGAACCGCCTTTGGGGGGAAAAAACATTCAGTACTTC.

The rearrangement uses TRBV12-3 or TRBV12-4 and TRBJ1-1; 7 positions match TRBD1. J gave up 6 bases and V 6 bases, and 10 bases lay outside the gene matches. This CDR3 contains 14 residues. Here the CDR3 reads CASSTLTGKSEAFF. The CDR3 DNA sequence: TGTGCCAGCAGCACTCTGACAGGGAAGTCTGAAGCTTTCTTT.

This clonotype was seen more than once but under ten times. For the CDR3, the DNA is TGCGCCAGCAGCCAAATCATTGCAACTAATGAAAAACTGTTTTTT. Residues: CASSQIIATNEKLFF. The V call is TRBV4-1, the J call TRBJ1-4; D is uncertain. The CDR3 consists of 15 residues. Deletions cut 2 bases from V and 0 bases from J, with 7 bases between. Per germline, CDR1 MGHRA and CDR2 YSYEKL.